The 27 T cell receptor beta chains given below trace back to one sample, sequenced in a study of shared clonotypes between healthy human individuals. The assay was immunoSEQ multiplex PCR, and TCRdb's table has in-frame clones only and misses some. The profile shows some 2.4 million clones, 93% of them singletons. Specimen: naive CD4+ T cells from PBMCs. Subset described: CD45RA+ positively selected. Receptor source: a man younger than 35 in good health. Some clones in this sample may be carry-over from other donors' samples.

The chain joins TRBV18 to TRBJ1-5; 7 bases align to TRBD1. The CDR3 is 17 residues long. Looked up from germline, CDR1 is KGHSH and CDR2 is LQKENI. V shed 2 bases and J 0 bases; nucleotides not matched to a gene: 7. The CDR3 sequence is CASSPSLTGVSNQPQHF. The CDR3 DNA is TGTGCCAGCTCACCAAGCCTAACAGGGGTTAGCAATCAGCCCCAGCATTTT.

The chain joins TRBV11-2 to TRBJ1-5, with D uncertain. Trimming removed 2 bases from V and 4 bases from J, with 6 bases in between. Germline CDR1 SGHAT, CDR2 FQNNGV. CDR3 size: 13 residues. CDR3 protein: CASSLYENQPQHF. Here the CDR3 DNA reads TGTGCCAGCAGCTTATACGAGAATCAGCCCCAGCATTTT.

The rearrangement uses TRBV6-5 and TRBJ1-6; unclear D gene. V shed 6 bases and J shed 10 bases, with 10 bases lying between them. The CDR3 length is 12 residues. The germline V gene encodes CDR1 MNHEY and CDR2 SVGAGI. The CDR3 nucleotides are TGTGCCAGCAGGTCACCCGGATCACCCCTCCACTTT. Its protein is CASRSPGSPLHF.

CDR3 in DNA: TGTGCCAGCAGTCGGTCGAGGACAGCACGGGAAGAGACCCAGTACTTC. Protein: CASSRSRTAREETQYF. The chain carries TRBV9 and TRBJ2-5, with D possibly matching TRBD1 (6 bases). Germline CDR1 and CDR2: SGDLS and YYNGEE. V dropped 5 bases and J dropped 3 bases, with 20 bases sitting between them. There are 16 residues in the CDR3. The full variable domain, completed using reference TRBV9 and TRBJ2-5, is DSGVTQTPKHLITATGQRVTLRCSPRSGDLSVYWYQQSLDQGLQFLIQYYNGEERAKGNILERFSAQQFPDLHSELNLSSLELGDSALYFCASSRSRTAREETQYFGPGTRLLVL.

The chain joins TRBV19 to TRBJ2-7; 10 bases line up with TRBD1. The length of the CDR3 is 17 residues. CDR1 and CDR2 (germline): LNHDA, SQIVND (reference sequence). Trimming took 5 bases from V and 4 from J; bases not matched to a gene: 14. CDR3 protein: CASSLRDRGQPGYEQYF. CDR3 DNA sequence: TGTGCCAGTAGTCTCCGGGACAGGGGCCAGCCGGGGTACGAGCAGTACTTC.

The rearrangement joins TRBV6-5 to TRBJ2-7, with TRBD1 identical over 8 bases. CDR3 length: 14 amino acids. Germline V gene sequence: CDR1 MNHEY, CDR2 SVGAGI. V was clipped by 8 bases and J by 5 bases; unmatched bases: 11. In nucleotides, the CDR3 is TGTGCCAGCCGACGCCGGGACAGGTTCCACGAGCAGTACTTC. It yields the protein CASRRRDRFHEQYF.

The J gene is TRBJ2-4, the V gene TRBV28; D not resolved. The CDR3 extends over 14 amino acids. Germline values: CDR1 MDHEN, CDR2 SYDVKM. V dropped 2 bases and J dropped 6 bases, with 11 bases sitting between them. The CDR3 sequence is CASSLLGRINIQYF. CDR3 nucleotides: TGTGCCAGCAGTTTACTCGGACGGATAAACATTCAGTACTTC.

This chain links TRBV11-2 with TRBJ1-2, with D maybe TRBD1 (5 bases). Germline CDR1 SGHAT, CDR2 FQNNGV. The V and J ends lost 4 bases and 4 bases respectively, with 10 bases between them. The CDR3 contains 13 residues. This chain's CDR3 is CASSYAGAYGYTF. CDR3 bases: TGTGCCAGCAGCTACGCCGGGGCCTATGGCTACACCTTC.

V usage is TRBV7-9 and J usage is TRBJ2-5; TRBD2 agrees at 8 bases. The CDR3 covers 14 residues. V lost 5 bases to trimming and J lost 4 bases; unmatched junction nucleotides: 6. CDR1 is SEHNR, CDR2 FQNEAQ, per germline (reference sequence). DNA of the CDR3: TGTGCCAGCAGCCGAGGGCTAGCGGGAGAGACCCAGTACTTC. Translating gives CASSRGLAGETQYF.

The rearrangement links TRBV2 to TRBJ2-2; D may be TRBD1 (6 bases). The CDR3 is made up of 13 amino acids. V lost 11 bases to trimming and J lost 7 bases, with 17 bases between them. CDR1 SNHLY and CDR2 FYNNEI come from the germline V gene. The DNA for the CDR3 is TGTGCCGCAGGGGCAGGCCTACACGGGGAGCTGTTTTTT. Translating it yields CAAGAGLHGELFF.

A note on this clone: Distinct nucleotide sequences in the sample also encode this CDR3. The V call is TRBV5-1, the J call TRBJ2-5, with 13 bases aligning to TRBD2. Germline CDR1 reads SGHRS; CDR2 reads YFSETQ. This CDR3 contains 16 residues. The ends lost 4 bases at V and 2 bases at J; junction bases unmatched: 5. CDR3 protein: CASSLGLAGFQETQYF. The CDR3, as DNA: TGCGCCAGCAGCCTGGGACTAGCGGGATTTCAAGAGACCCAGTACTTC.

This clone was counted between two and nine times. The V gene is TRBV4-2, the J gene TRBJ1-5; D is unclear. This CDR3 has 13 residues. V was cut by 1 base and J by 4 bases, with 5 bases left in between. Per germline, CDR1 LGHNA and CDR2 YNFKEQ. The DNA for the CDR3 is TGTGCCAGCAGCCAAGCCGTAAATCAGCCCCAGCATTTT. Translated: CASSQAVNQPQHF.

The rearrangement joins TRBV19 to TRBJ1-4; D not resolved. The CDR3 extends over 14 amino acids. Looked up from germline, CDR1 is LNHDA and CDR2 is SQIVND (reference sequence). Trimming cost V 7 bases and J 2 bases, with 11 bases left between them. Here the CDR3 reads CASNQRVTNEKLFF. CDR3 nucleotide sequence: TGTGCCAGTAATCAAAGGGTGACTAATGAAAAACTGTTTTTT.

V is TRBV6-5 and J is TRBJ1-3; perhaps TRBD1 as D (6 bases). The CDR3 consists of 15 residues. Per the germline V gene, CDR1 is MNHEY and CDR2 is SVGAGI. V dropped 3 bases and J dropped 1 base, with 10 bases sitting between them. CDR3 in amino acids: CASSYEGDSGNTIYF. Here the CDR3 DNA reads TGTGCCAGCAGTTATGAGGGGGATTCTGGAAACACCATATATTTT.

Details on this clone: Other DNA variants within this sample encode the same CDR3. The chain recombines TRBV7-3 with TRBJ2-6, with D possibly TRBD2 on 5 matching bases. Trimming removed 0 bases from V and 3 bases from J, with 6 bases in between. CDR3 length: 15 amino acids. Germline assignment: CDR1 SGHTA and CDR2 FQGTGA. The CDR3 loop is CASSLTGDGANVLTF. The CDR3 bases are TGTGCCAGCAGCTTAACGGGAGATGGGGCCAACGTCCTGACTTTC.

The rearrangement links TRBV19 to TRBJ2-1; 7 bases align to TRBD1. Trimming at V came to 0 bases and at J to 4 bases, leaving 6 bases not matched to a gene. The CDR3 is made up of 16 amino acids. Germline V gives CDR1 LNHDA, CDR2 SQIVND (reference sequence). The CDR3 DNA sequence: TGTGCCAGTAGTATAGATACAGGGGCTGGATACAATGAGCAGTTCTTC. Translated: CASSIDTGAGYNEQFF. The full variable domain, with the rest looked up from reference TRBV19 and TRBJ2-1, is DGGITQSPKYLFRKEGQNVTLSCEQNLNHDAMYWYRQDPGQGLRLIYYSQIVNDFQKGDIAEGYSVSREKKESFPLTVTSAQKNPTAFYLCASSIDTGAGYNEQFFGPGTRLTVL.

The chain is built from TRBV28 and TRBJ2-1; D is possibly TRBD1 or TRBD2 (5 bases each). The CDR3 consists of 15 residues. The germline V gene has CDR1 MDHEN and CDR2 SYDVKM. Trimming cost V 3 bases and J 8 bases, with 17 bases left between them. The CDR3 sequence is CASSLERLGVDEQFF. CDR3 sequence (DNA): TGTGCCAGCAGTTTGGAGCGCTTGGGGGTCGATGAGCAGTTCTTC.

This rearrangement joins TRBV9 to TRBJ2-5, with D tentatively TRBD2 (6 bases). CDR3 size: 13 residues. Trimming took 7 bases from V and 4 from J, leaving 14 bases between them. Germline assignment: CDR1 SGDLS and CDR2 YYNGEE. The CDR3, as DNA: TGTGCCAGCCAACGGGGGTCCGGAGAGACCCAGTACTTC. It encodes CASQRGSGETQYF.

This clone has a single count. The CDR3 region has the DNA TGTGCCAGCAGCAGGGGGGGCTGGGAAAAACTGTTTTTT. This sequence encodes CASSRGGWEKLFF. The chain is built from TRBV6-5 and TRBJ1-4, with TRBD1 matching 7 bases. Losses at the gene ends were 6 bases for V and 8 bases for J; bases not matched to a gene: 6. The germline gives CDR1 MNHEY, CDR2 SVGAGI. This CDR3 is built from 13 residues.

The table lists this clone with a count of one. The gene calls are TRBV9 and TRBJ2-2; 7 bases agree with TRBD2. Germline V gene data show CDR1 as SGDLS and CDR2 as YYNGEE. J lost 3 bases, V lost 4 bases, and 9 bases had no gene match. This CDR3 is 16 amino acids long. The CDR3 DNA reads as TGTGCCAGCAGCCCGAAGGCGGGAGATTACACCGGGGAGCTGTTTTTT. Amino acid sequence: CASSPKAGDYTGELFF.

The chain employs TRBV27 and TRBJ1-2, with a possible D match to TRBD1 (6 bases). The CDR3 sequence is 14 residues long. Germline V gene sequence: CDR1 MNHEY, CDR2 SMNVEV (reference sequence). Trimming removed 2 bases from V and 7 bases from J, with 14 bases in between. CDR3 sequence: CASSLSRGEGGYTF. In DNA, the CDR3 is TGTGCCAGCAGTTTAAGCAGGGGAGAGGGTGGCTACACCTTC.

The chain has TRBV10-3 and TRBJ2-5; 7 nucleotides align to TRBD2. Germline CDR1 is ENHRY and CDR2 is SYGVKD. The CDR3 totals 16 residues. V shed 4 bases and J 2 bases; nucleotides not matched to a gene: 10. This chain's CDR3 is CAISGSGMGSQETQYF. DNA for the CDR3: TGTGCCATCAGTGGAAGCGGGATGGGAAGTCAAGAGACCCAGTACTTC.

This chain joins TRBV27 and TRBJ1-4, with D unclear. The CDR3 contains 10 residues. V was clipped by 10 bases and J by 11 bases, with 11 bases between them. The V gene's germline CDR1 is MNHEY and CDR2 SMNVEV (reference sequence). CDR3 coding DNA: TGTGCCACCGAATTAGGGAAACTGTTTTTT. It yields the protein CATELGKLFF.

This chain links TRBV19 with TRBJ2-7; D is perhaps TRBD1 or TRBD2 (7 bases each). Germline V gives CDR1 LNHDA, CDR2 SQIVND (reference sequence). The CDR3 consists of 15 residues. Trimming removed 4 bases from V and 3 bases from J, with 16 bases in between. The CDR3 DNA reads TGTGCCAGTAGTAGCCAGGGGGGGCTTTTCTACGAGCAGTACTTC. Residues: CASSSQGGLFYEQYF.

The gene calls are TRBV30 and TRBJ2-1; D is unresolved. The V and J ends lost 2 bases and 1 base respectively, with 6 bases between them. CDR1 and CDR2 (germline): GTSNPN, SVGIG (reference sequence). This CDR3 has 13 amino acids. The CDR3: CAWSSRSYNEQFF. DNA of the CDR3: TGTGCCTGGAGTTCACGGTCCTACAATGAGCAGTTCTTC.

The chain combines TRBV7-3 with TRBJ2-1, with TRBD2 matching over 8 bases. This CDR3 is built from 12 residues. In germline, CDR1 is SGHTA, CDR2 FQGTGA. V lost 4 bases, J lost 12 bases, and 5 bases stayed unmatched. Here the CDR3 DNA reads TGTGCCAGCAGCTCATCCGGGACTAGGCAGTTCTTC. Translation gives CASSSSGTRQFF.

The chain links TRBV5-4 to TRBJ2-1; TRBD2 might be the D (5 bases). The germline CDR1 and CDR2 sequences are SGHNT and YYREEE (reference sequence). The V and J ends lost 4 bases and 8 bases respectively, with 10 bases between them. There are 12 residues in the CDR3. The CDR3 is CASSPRVDEQFF. DNA of the CDR3: TGTGCCAGCAGCCCGAGGGTGGATGAGCAGTTCTTC.